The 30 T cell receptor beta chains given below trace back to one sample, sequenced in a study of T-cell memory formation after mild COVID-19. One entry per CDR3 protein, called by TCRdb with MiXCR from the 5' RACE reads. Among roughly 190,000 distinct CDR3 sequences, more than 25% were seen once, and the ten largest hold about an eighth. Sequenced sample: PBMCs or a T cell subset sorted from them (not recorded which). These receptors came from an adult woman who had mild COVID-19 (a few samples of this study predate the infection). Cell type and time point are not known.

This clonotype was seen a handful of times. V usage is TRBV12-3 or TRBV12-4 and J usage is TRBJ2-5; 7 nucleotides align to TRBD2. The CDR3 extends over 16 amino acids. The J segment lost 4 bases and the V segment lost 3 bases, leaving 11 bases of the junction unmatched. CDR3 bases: TGTGCCAGCAGTTTCCCAGGGAGGGCGGGGAGAGAGACCCAGTACTTC. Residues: CASSFPGRAGRETQYF.

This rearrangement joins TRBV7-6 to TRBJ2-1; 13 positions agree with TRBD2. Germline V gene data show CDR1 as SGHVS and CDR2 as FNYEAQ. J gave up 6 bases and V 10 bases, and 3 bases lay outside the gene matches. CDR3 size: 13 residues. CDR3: CATRTSGSNEQFF. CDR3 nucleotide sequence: TGTGCCACCCGGACTAGCGGGAGCAATGAGCAGTTCTTC.

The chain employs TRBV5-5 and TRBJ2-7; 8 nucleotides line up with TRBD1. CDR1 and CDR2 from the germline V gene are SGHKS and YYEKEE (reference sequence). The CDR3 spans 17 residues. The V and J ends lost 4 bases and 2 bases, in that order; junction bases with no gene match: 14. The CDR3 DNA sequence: TGTGCCAGCAGCGAGCGACCTTCCGGGACAGGACCCTACGAGCAGTACTTC. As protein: CASSERPSGTGPYEQYF.

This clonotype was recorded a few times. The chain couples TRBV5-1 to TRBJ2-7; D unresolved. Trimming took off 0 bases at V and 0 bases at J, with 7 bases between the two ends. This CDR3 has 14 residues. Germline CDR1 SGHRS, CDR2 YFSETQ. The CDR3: CASSLGDRSYEQYF. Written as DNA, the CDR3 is TGCGCCAGCAGCTTGGGAGACCGCTCCTACGAGCAGTACTTC.

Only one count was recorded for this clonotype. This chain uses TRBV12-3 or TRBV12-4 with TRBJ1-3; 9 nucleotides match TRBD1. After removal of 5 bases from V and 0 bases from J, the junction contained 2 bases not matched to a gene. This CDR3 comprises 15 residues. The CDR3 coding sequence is TGTGCCAGCAGTACAGGGGGCGGCTCTGGAAACACCATATATTTT. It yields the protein CASSTGGGSGNTIYF.

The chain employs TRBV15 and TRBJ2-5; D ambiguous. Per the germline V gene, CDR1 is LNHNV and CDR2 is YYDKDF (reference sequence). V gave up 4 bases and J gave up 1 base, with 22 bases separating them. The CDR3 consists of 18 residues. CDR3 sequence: CATSTYDTGFEIQETQYF. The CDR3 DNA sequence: TGTGCCACCAGCACCTATGACACCGGGTTCGAAATCCAAGAGACCCAGTACTTC.

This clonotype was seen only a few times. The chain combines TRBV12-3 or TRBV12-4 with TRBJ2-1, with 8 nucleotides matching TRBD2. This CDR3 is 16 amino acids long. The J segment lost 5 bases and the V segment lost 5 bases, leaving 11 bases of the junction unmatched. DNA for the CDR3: TGTGCCAGCAGTAGACGAACTAGCGGAAAAAACAATGAGCAGTTCTTC. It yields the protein CASSRRTSGKNNEQFF.

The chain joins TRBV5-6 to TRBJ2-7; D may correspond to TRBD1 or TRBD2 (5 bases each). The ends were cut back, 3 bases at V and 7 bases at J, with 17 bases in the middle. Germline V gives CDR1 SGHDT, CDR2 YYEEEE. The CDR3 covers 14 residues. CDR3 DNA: TGTGCCAGCAGCTCCACTGAGGGGCCTCGGGAGCAGTACTTC. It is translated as CASSSTEGPREQYF.

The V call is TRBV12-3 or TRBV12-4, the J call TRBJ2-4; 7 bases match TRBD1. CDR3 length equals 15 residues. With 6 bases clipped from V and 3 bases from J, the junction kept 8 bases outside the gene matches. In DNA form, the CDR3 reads TGTGCCAGCAGGCCACGACAGGGTAGCAAAAACATTCAGTACTTC. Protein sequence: CASRPRQGSKNIQYF.

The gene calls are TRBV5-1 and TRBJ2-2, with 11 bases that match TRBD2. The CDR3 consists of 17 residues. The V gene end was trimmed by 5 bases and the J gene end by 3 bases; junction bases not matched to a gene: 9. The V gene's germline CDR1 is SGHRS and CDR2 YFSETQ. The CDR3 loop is CASRPRGLAEYTGELFF. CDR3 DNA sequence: TGCGCCAGCAGACCGAGGGGACTAGCGGAGTACACCGGGGAGCTGTTTTTT.

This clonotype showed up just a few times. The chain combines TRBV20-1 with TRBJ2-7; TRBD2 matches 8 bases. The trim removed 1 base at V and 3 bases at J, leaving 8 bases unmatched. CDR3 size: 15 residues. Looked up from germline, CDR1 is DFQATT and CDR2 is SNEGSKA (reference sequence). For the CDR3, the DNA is TGCAGTGCTAGAGCCCCACTAGCGGCCCACTACGAGCAGTACTTC. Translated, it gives CSARAPLAAHYEQYF.

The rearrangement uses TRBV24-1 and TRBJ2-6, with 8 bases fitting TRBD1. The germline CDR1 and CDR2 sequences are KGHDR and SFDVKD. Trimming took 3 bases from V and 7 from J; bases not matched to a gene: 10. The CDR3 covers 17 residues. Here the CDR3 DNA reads TGTGCCACCAGTGATGCCAGGGGGCCCCTTATAGCCAACGTCCTGACTTTC. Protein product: CATSDARGPLIANVLTF.

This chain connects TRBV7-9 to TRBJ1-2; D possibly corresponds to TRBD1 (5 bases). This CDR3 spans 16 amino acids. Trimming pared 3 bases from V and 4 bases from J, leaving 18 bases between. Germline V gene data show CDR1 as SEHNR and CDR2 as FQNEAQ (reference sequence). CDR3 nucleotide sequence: TGTGCCAGCAGCTTTCGTTTCTCCGACAGAGTCTATGGCTACACCTTC. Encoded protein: CASSFRFSDRVYGYTF.

The CDR3 sequence: CASSHGDSEYNEQFF. The CDR3 bases are TGCGCCAGCAGCCACGGGGACAGCGAATACAATGAGCAGTTCTTC. The rearrangement joins TRBV4-1 to TRBJ2-1; 7 bases fit TRBD1. The germline CDR1 and CDR2 sequences are MGHRA and YSYEKL. This CDR3 spans 15 amino acids. Germline trimming cut 3 bases from V and 4 bases from J; bases unmatched to any gene: 6.

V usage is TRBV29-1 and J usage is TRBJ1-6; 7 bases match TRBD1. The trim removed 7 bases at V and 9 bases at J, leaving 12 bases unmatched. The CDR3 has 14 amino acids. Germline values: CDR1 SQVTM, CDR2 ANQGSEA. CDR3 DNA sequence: TGCAGCGCTAAGACAGGGTCGGCGAGTTCACCCCTCCACTTT. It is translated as CSAKTGSASSPLHF.

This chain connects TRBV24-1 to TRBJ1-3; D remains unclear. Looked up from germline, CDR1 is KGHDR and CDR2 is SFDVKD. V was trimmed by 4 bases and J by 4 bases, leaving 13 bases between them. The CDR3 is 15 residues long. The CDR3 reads CATSDADGRGNTIYF. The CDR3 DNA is TGTGCCACCAGTGACGCTGACGGCCGCGGAAACACCATATATTTT.

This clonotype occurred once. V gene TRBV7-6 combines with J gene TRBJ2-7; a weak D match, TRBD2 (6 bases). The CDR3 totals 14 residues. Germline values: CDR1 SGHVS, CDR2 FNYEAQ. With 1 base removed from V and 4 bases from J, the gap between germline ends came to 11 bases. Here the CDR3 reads CASSLVGLGYEQYF. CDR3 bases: TGTGCCAGCAGCTTAGTGGGACTTGGTTACGAGCAGTACTTC.

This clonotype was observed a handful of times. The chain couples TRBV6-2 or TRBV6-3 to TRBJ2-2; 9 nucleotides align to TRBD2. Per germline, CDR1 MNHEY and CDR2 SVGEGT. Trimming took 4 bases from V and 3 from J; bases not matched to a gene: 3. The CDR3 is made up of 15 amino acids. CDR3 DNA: TGTGCCAGCAGTTTCGTAGCGGGGGACACCGGGGAGCTGTTTTTT. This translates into CASSFVAGDTGELFF.

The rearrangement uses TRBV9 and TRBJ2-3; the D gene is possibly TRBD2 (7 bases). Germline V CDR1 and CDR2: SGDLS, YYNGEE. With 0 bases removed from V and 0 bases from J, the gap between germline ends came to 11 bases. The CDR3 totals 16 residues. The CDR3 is CASSVVEGGSTDTQYF. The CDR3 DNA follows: TGTGCCAGCAGCGTAGTGGAGGGGGGGAGCACAGATACGCAGTATTTT.

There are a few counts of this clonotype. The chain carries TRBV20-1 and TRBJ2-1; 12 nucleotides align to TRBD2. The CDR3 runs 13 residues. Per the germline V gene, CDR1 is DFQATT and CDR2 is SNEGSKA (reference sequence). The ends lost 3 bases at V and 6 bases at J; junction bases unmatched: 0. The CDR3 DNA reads TGCAGTGCTAGGACTAGCGGGAGCAATGAGCAGTTCTTC. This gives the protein CSARTSGSNEQFF.

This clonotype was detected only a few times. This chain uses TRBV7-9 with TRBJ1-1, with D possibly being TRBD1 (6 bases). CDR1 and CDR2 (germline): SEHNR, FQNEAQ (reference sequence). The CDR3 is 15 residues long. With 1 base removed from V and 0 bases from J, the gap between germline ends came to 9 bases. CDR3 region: CASSLEAGVNTEAFF. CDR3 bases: TGTGCCAGCAGCTTAGAGGCAGGGGTGAACACTGAAGCTTTCTTT.

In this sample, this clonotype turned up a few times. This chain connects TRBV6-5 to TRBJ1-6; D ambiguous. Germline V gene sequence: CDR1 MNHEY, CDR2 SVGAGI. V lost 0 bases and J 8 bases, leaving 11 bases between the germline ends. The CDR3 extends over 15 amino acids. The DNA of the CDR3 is TGTGCCAGCAGTTACTCGATTGTGGGGTATTCACCCCTCCACTTT. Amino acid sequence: CASSYSIVGYSPLHF.

The CDR3 nucleotides are TGCGCCAGCAGCCAAGTTCCAGGGGGCGGGCCAGGCACCGGGGAGCTGTTTTTT. Its protein is CASSQVPGGGPGTGELFF. V and J are TRBV4-1 and TRBJ2-2; 8 bases match TRBD1. Trimming removed 1 base from V and 4 bases from J; junction bases left unmatched: 11. CDR1 is MGHRA and CDR2 is YSYEKL in the germline V gene. CDR3 size: 18 residues.

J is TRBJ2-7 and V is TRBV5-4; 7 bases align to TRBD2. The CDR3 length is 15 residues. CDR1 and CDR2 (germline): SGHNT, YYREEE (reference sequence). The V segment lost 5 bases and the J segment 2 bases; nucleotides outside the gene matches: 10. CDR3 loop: CASSLDGRPTYEQYF. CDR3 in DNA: TGTGCCAGCAGTCTAGACGGGAGGCCCACCTACGAGCAGTACTTC. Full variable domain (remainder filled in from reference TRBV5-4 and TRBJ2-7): ETGVTQSPTHLIKTRGQQVTLRCSSQSGHNTVSWYQQALGQGPQFIFQYYREEENGRGNFPPRFSGLQFPNYSSELNVNALELDDSALYLCASSLDGRPTYEQYFGPGTRLTVT.

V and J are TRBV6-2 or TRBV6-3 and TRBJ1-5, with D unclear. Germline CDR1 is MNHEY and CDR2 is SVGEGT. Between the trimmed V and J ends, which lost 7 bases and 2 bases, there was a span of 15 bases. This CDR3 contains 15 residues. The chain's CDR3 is CASTEGGLGNQPQHF. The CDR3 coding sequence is TGTGCCAGCACCGAAGGAGGGTTGGGCAATCAGCCCCAGCATTTT.

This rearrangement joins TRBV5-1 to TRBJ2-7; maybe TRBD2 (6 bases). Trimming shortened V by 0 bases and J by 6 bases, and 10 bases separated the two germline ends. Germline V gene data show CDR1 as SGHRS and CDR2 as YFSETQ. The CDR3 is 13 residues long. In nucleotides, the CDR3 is TGCGCCAGCAGCTTGGCCGGAGGGTCCGAGCAGTACTTC. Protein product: CASSLAGGSEQYF. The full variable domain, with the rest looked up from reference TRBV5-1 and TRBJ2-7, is KAGVTQTPRYLIKTRGQQVTLSCSPISGHRSVSWYQQTPGQGLQFLFEYFSETQRNKGNFPGRFSGRQFSNSRSEMNVSTLELGDSALYLCASSLAGGSEQYFGPGTRLTVT.

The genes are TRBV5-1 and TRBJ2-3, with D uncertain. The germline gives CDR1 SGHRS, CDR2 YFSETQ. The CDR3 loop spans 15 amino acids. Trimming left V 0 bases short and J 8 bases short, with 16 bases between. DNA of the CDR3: TGCGCCAGCAGCTTGGCCGGCAATCCTCCGGTTACGCAGTATTTT. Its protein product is CASSLAGNPPVTQYF.

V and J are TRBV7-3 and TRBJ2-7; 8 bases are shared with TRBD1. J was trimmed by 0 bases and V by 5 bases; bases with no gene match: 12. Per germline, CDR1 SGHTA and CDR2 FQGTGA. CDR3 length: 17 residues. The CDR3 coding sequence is TGTGCCAGCAGCCCCTTGGACAGGGTAGGAAGCTCCTACGAGCAGTACTTC. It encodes CASSPLDRVGSSYEQYF. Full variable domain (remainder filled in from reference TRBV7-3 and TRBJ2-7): GAGVSQTPSNKVTEKGKYVELRCDPISGHTALYWYRQSLGQGPEFLIYFQGTGAADDSGLPNDRFFAVRPEGSVSTLKIQRTERGDSAVYLCASSPLDRVGSSYEQYFGPGTRLTVT.

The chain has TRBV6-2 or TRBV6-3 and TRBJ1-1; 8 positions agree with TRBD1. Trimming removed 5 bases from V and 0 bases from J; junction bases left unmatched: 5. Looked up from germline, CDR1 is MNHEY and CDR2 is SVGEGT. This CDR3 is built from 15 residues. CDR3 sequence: CASSRRQGMNTEAFF. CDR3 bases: TGTGCCAGCAGTAGACGACAGGGGATGAACACTGAAGCTTTCTTT.

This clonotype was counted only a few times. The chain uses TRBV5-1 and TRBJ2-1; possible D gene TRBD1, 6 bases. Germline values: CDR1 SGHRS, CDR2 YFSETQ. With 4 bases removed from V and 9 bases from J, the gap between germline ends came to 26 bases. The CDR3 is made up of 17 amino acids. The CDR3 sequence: CASSRLIQGGGNSEQFF. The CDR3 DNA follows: TGCGCCAGCAGCCGCCTGATACAGGGCGGAGGTAACAGTGAGCAGTTCTTC.